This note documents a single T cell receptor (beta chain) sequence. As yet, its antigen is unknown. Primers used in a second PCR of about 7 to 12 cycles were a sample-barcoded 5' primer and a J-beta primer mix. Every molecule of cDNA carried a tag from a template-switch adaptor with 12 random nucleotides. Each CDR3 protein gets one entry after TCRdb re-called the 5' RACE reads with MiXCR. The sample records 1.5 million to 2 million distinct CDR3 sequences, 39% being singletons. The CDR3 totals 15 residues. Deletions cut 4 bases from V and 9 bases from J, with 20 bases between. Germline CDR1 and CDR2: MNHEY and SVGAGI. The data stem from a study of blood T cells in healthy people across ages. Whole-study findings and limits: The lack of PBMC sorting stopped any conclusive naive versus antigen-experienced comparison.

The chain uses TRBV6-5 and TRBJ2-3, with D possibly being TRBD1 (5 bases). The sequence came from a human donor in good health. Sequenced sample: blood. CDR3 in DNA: TGTGCCAGCAGTTGGGCAGGGTTAGCCGCAGGAACGCAGTATTTT. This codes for CASSWAGLAAGTQYF.